The 25 T cell receptor beta chains reported below all come from one sample, sequenced in a study of blood T cell repertoires in COVID-19. Repertoires were generated with immunoSEQ multiplex PCR, while TCRdb's copy carries only in-frame clones and drops some. The sample consists of around 230,000 clones, less than 85% of them appearing once. Sequencing input: peripheral blood. The receptors come from a woman between 65 and 79 years old with active or convalescent COVID-19.

The chain employs TRBV5-1 and TRBJ2-4, with 7 bases matching TRBD1. The CDR3 loop spans 15 amino acids. V shed 4 bases, J shed 1 base, and the junction held 5 bases outside the gene matches. The germline gives CDR1 SGHRS, CDR2 YFSETQ. DNA of the CDR3: TGCGCCAGCAGCGGACAGGTTGCCGCCAAAAACATTCAGTACTTC. Encoded protein: CASSGQVAAKNIQYF.

The genes are TRBV29-1 and TRBJ1-2; 10 bases line up with TRBD1. After removal of 4 bases from V and 2 bases from J, the junction contained 4 bases not matched to a gene. CDR3 length: 14 amino acids. CDR1 is SQVTM and CDR2 is ANQGSEA in the germline V gene. CDR3 sequence (DNA): TGCAGCGTTGGTCCGGGACAGGGGAACTATGGCTACACCTTC. Protein sequence: CSVGPGQGNYGYTF.

V and J are TRBV5-4 and TRBJ2-7, with 13 bases lining up with TRBD2. After removal of 4 bases from V and 3 bases from J, the junction contained 7 bases not matched to a gene. From germline, CDR1 is SGHNT and CDR2 YYREEE (reference sequence). This CDR3 region has 16 residues. The CDR3 DNA sequence: TGTGCCAGCAGCCCAGAGGGACTAGCGGGATTCTACGAGCAGTACTTC. Translated: CASSPEGLAGFYEQYF. Full variable domain (rest looked up from reference TRBV5-4 and TRBJ2-7): ETGVTQSPTHLIKTRGQQVTLRCSSQSGHNTVSWYQQALGQGPQFIFQYYREEENGRGNFPPRFSGLQFPNYSSELNVNALELDDSALYLCASSPEGLAGFYEQYFGPGTRLTVT.

The V gene is TRBV18, the J gene TRBJ1-6; TRBD1 aligns across 7 bases. CDR1 and CDR2 from the germline V gene are KGHSH and LQKENI. After removal of 6 bases from V and 7 bases from J, the junction contained 12 bases not matched to a gene. The CDR3 consists of 16 residues. The CDR3, as DNA: TGTGCCAGCTCCCCTGCGACAGGGATGGCGAATTCACCCCTCCACTTT. This codes for CASSPATGMANSPLHF.

J is TRBJ1-4 and V is TRBV18, with TRBD1 as a possible D gene (6 bases). CDR1 and CDR2 from the germline V gene are KGHSH and LQKENI. CDR3 length: 15 residues. Between the trimmed V and J ends, which lost 6 bases and 4 bases, there was a span of 15 bases. The CDR3 spells CASSSSDRNNEKLFF. In nucleotides, the CDR3 is TGTGCCAGCTCCTCCTCGGACAGAAATAATGAAAAACTGTTTTTT.

Concerning this clone: One end of the junction varies from germline; a read error may be responsible. The chain links TRBV5-4 to TRBJ2-7; D not certain. There are 12 residues in the CDR3. The germline V gene has CDR1 SGHNT and CDR2 YYREEE (reference sequence). The CDR3 DNA is TGTGCCAGCAGAATCGACTCCAACGAGCAGTACTTC. Encoded protein: CASRIDSNEQYF.

J is TRBJ2-2 and V is TRBV6-5; perhaps TRBD2 as D (5 bases). The CDR3 loop spans 14 amino acids. Germline values: CDR1 MNHEY, CDR2 SVGAGI. V was pared by 7 bases and J by 5 bases, with 14 bases between. CDR3 sequence: CASTLDGNTGELFF. CDR3 DNA: TGTGCCAGCACCCTTGACGGGAATACCGGGGAGCTGTTTTTT.

The rearrangement uses TRBV7-8 and TRBJ2-6; 7 bases match TRBD1. With 5 bases clipped from V and 13 bases from J, the junction kept 11 bases outside the gene matches. The CDR3 is 14 amino acids. Per germline, CDR1 SGHVS and CDR2 FQNEAQ. CDR3 bases: TGTGCCAGCAGCCAATCTGGACAGGTCAGGGTCCTGACTTTC. Its translation is CASSQSGQVRVLTF.

This clone was seen more than once but under ten times. The V and J genes are TRBV3-1 (or the pseudogene TRBV3-2) and TRBJ2-7; no definite D call. Germline V gene lookup returns CDR1 LGHDT and CDR2 YNNKEL (reference sequence). The V end was cut by 0 bases, the J end by 9 bases, with 9 bases between. This CDR3 contains 12 residues. The CDR3 spells CASSQDERLQYF. The CDR3 DNA reads as TGTGCCAGCAGCCAAGATGAAAGACTGCAGTACTTC.

This clone has only a few counts. The chain has TRBV27 and TRBJ1-2, with D perhaps matching TRBD1 (6 bases). The V gene lost 5 bases and the J gene lost 7 bases, with 11 bases spanning the gap. CDR1 MNHEY and CDR2 SMNVEV come from the germline V gene (reference sequence). The length of the CDR3 is 12 residues. This chain's CDR3 is CASSPDRIGYTF. CDR3 DNA: TGTGCCAGCAGTCCTGACAGGATTGGCTACACCTTC.

In this sample, this clone turned up once. The chain links TRBV3-1 (or the pseudogene TRBV3-2) to TRBJ1-3, with TRBD1 matching 7 bases. V shed 5 bases, J shed 0 bases, and the junction held 4 bases outside the gene matches. Germline loops: CDR1 LGHDT, CDR2 YNNKEL (reference sequence). The CDR3 covers 15 residues. The CDR3 region has the DNA TGTGCCAGCAGCGCTCGGACAGGCTCTGGAAACACCATATATTTT. Translating it yields CASSARTGSGNTIYF.

The chain has TRBV5-4 and TRBJ2-2, with TRBD2 matching 7 bases. This CDR3 is built from 15 residues. Per germline, CDR1 SGHNT and CDR2 YYREEE (reference sequence). V dropped 0 bases and J dropped 4; count of bases not matched to a gene: 3. CDR3 sequence reads: CASSLGGGGTGELFF. The CDR3 region has the DNA TGTGCCAGCAGCTTGGGGGGCGGGGGCACCGGGGAGCTGTTTTTT. Combining the CDR3 with reference TRBV5-4 and TRBJ2-2 gives the whole variable domain ETGVTQSPTHLIKTRGQQVTLRCSSQSGHNTVSWYQQALGQGPQFIFQYYREEENGRGNFPPRFSGLQFPNYSSELNVNALELDDSALYLCASSLGGGGTGELFFGEGSRLTVL.

The genes are TRBV19 and TRBJ2-3; 10 nucleotides agree with TRBD2. This CDR3 comprises 18 residues. Germline CDR1 and CDR2: LNHDA and SQIVND (reference sequence). V shed 5 bases, J shed 2 bases, and the junction held 13 bases outside the gene matches. The CDR3: CASSPTGLALGFTDTQYF. The CDR3 DNA reads as TGTGCCAGTAGTCCAACGGGACTAGCGTTAGGGTTCACAGATACGCAGTATTTT.

The chain links TRBV30 to TRBJ1-2; no clear D. This CDR3 has 15 residues. The V end lost 1 base, the J end lost 4 bases, and 16 bases lay between the germline ends. Germline V lookup: CDR1 GTSNPN, CDR2 SVGIG (reference sequence). The CDR3 region is CAWSAPGGISYGYTF. The CDR3 DNA reads as TGTGCCTGGAGTGCCCCCGGCGGAATCTCCTATGGCTACACCTTC.

J is TRBJ2-1 and V is TRBV9, with D hard to call. This CDR3 has 16 residues. Germline V gives CDR1 SGDLS, CDR2 YYNGEE. V shed 2 bases and J shed 0 bases, with 12 bases lying between them. CDR3: CASSVPGLSSYNEQFF. In DNA form, the CDR3 reads TGTGCCAGCAGCGTCCCCGGGTTAAGCTCCTACAATGAGCAGTTCTTC.

The chain carries TRBV7-2 and TRBJ1-6, with 7 nucleotides matching TRBD1. Trimming cost V 6 bases and J 9 bases; bases outside gene matches: 8. Germline V gene sequence: CDR1 SGHTA, CDR2 FQGNSA. The CDR3 loop spans 14 amino acids. In DNA, the CDR3 is TGTGCCAGCAGAAACCGGGACAGCGGTTCACCCCTCCACTTT. Translating it yields CASRNRDSGSPLHF.

The chain couples TRBV5-5 to TRBJ2-3; D not certain. The germline V gene has CDR1 SGHKS and CDR2 YYEKEE (reference sequence). Trimming removed 5 bases from V and 3 bases from J, with 7 bases in between. The CDR3 has 12 residues. The CDR3: CASRSGTDTQYF. Written as DNA, the CDR3 is TGTGCCAGCAGGTCAGGAACAGATACGCAGTATTTT.

To note about this clone: A much larger clone sits a single nucleotide away, making a read error possible. Other DNA sequences of this sample code for an identical CDR3. The chain is built from TRBV28 and TRBJ1-2, with D perhaps TRBD1 (6 bases). The CDR3 has 13 amino acids. CDR1 MDHEN and CDR2 SYDVKM come from the germline V gene. Trimming took 2 bases from V and 2 from J, leaving 6 bases between them. The CDR3 DNA follows: TGTGCCAGCAGTTTAAGGGGGAACTATGGCTACACCTTC. This sequence encodes CASSLRGNYGYTF.

This chain links TRBV6-5 with TRBJ1-2; 11 bases map to TRBD1. The germline gives CDR1 MNHEY, CDR2 SVGAGI. J was trimmed by 7 bases and V by 4 bases; bases with no gene match: 8. This CDR3 comprises 15 residues. The CDR3 here is CASSFTGQGVVGYTF. The CDR3 DNA follows: TGTGCCAGCAGTTTCACGGGACAGGGGGTTGTTGGCTACACCTTC.

The rearrangement uses TRBV12-5 and TRBJ2-7, with 11 bases that match TRBD1. V dropped 1 base and J dropped 3; count of bases not matched to a gene: 8. Germline loops: CDR1 LGHNT, CDR2 FRNRAP. This CDR3 region has 17 residues. The chain's CDR3 is CASGLGTPGTGGYEQYF. The CDR3 region has the DNA TGTGCTAGTGGTTTGGGCACCCCCGGGACAGGGGGCTACGAGCAGTACTTC.

This clone was detected once. This sequence joins TRBV3-1 (or the pseudogene TRBV3-2) and TRBJ1-1; 8 bases line up with TRBD1. With 2 bases clipped from V and 4 bases from J, the junction kept 6 bases outside the gene matches. The germline V gene has CDR1 LGHDT and CDR2 YNNKEL (reference sequence). There are 15 residues in the CDR3. The CDR3 protein is CASSQTRTGGTEAFF. Here the CDR3 DNA reads TGTGCCAGCAGCCAAACGAGAACAGGGGGCACTGAAGCTTTCTTT.

The chain links TRBV7-2 to TRBJ2-3; 12 positions agree with TRBD2. Germline-derived CDR1 and CDR2 are SGHTA and FQGNSA. The CDR3 runs to 16 residues. J lost 6 bases, V lost 5 bases, and 9 bases had no gene match. CDR3 amino acids: CASSAKLAGGPDTQYF. CDR3 nucleotides: TGTGCCAGCAGCGCCAAACTAGCGGGGGGCCCCGATACGCAGTATTTT.

The chain has TRBV5-1 and TRBJ1-1; D is unclear. The V end lost 5 bases, the J end lost 2 bases, and 16 bases lay between the germline ends. Germline CDR1 is SGHRS and CDR2 is YFSETQ. The CDR3 contains 15 residues. In DNA form, the CDR3 reads TGCGCCAGCAGGACCGCTGCCGGGTCTAACACTGAAGCTTTCTTT. Its translation is CASRTAAGSNTEAFF.

The V and J genes are TRBV28 and TRBJ1-2; TRBD1 matches at 9 bases. The CDR3 consists of 14 residues. Trimming took 5 bases from V and 7 from J; bases not matched to a gene: 8. Germline CDR1 reads MDHEN; CDR2 reads SYDVKM. The CDR3 region is CASSLGNRGPGYTF. The CDR3 DNA reads as TGTGCCAGCAGTCTGGGGAACAGGGGGCCTGGCTACACCTTC.

This rearrangement joins TRBV3-1 (or the pseudogene TRBV3-2) to TRBJ2-5, with TRBD2 matching 7 bases. Germline V gene lookup returns CDR1 LGHDT and CDR2 YNNKEL (reference sequence). This CDR3 spans 15 amino acids. The V gene end was trimmed by 0 bases and the J gene end by 5 bases; junction bases not matched to a gene: 6. Written as DNA, the CDR3 is TGTGCCAGCAGCCAAGAATATGTGGGAGGGGAGACCCAGTACTTC. This gives the protein CASSQEYVGGETQYF.